The text below deals with one TCR beta chain. Under the authors' procedure: Cell counts per sample came from amplifying reference gene primers. Generated by immunoSEQ multiplex PCR, the TCRdb table keeps only in-frame clones and is missing some. V, J and clone size are taken as reported in that table, and D and trimming were inferred from the DNA itself. The sample lists 200,000 to 250,000 clones, roughly nine tenths occurring once. J was trimmed by 4 bases and V by 5 bases; bases with no gene match: 5. In germline, CDR1 is SGHAT, CDR2 FQDESV (reference sequence). This CDR3 spans 15 amino acids. The data belong to a study of blood T cell repertoires in COVID-19.

This TCR came from a man between 60 and 75 years old with acute or convalescent COVID-19. Sequenced: peripheral blood. V is TRBV11-1 and J is TRBJ2-1; 10 nucleotides align to TRBD1. The CDR3 DNA reads as TGTGCCAGCAGCATCGGACAGGGGGAGTACAATGAGCAGTTCTTC. Translating gives CASSIGQGEYNEQFF.